In this sample, the clone carrying this T cell receptor (beta chain) turned up a few times. What it binds is not known. An equimolar mix of two oligonucleotides served as the beta constant-region primer for TRBC1 and TRBC2. TCRdb itself ran the UMI-ligation and nested PCR reads through MiXCR, one entry per CDR3 protein. The sample holds 150,000 or so distinct CDR3 sequences, approximately 15% seen once. V dropped 1 base and J dropped 7 bases, with 19 bases sitting between them. The CDR3 has 17 residues. Germline CDR1 is LNHDA and CDR2 is SQIVND (reference sequence). From the second PCR step, alpha and beta chains were amplified apart. Four subsets defined by CD45RA and CD27 were sorted after CD3, CD4, CD8 and live/dead staining. The data were obtained in a study of naive and memory T cell subsets. Whole-study findings and limits: Naive repertoires, especially CD8, held a few larger clonotypes, possibly memory cells re-expressing CD45RA. From naive to CM, EM and EMRA, diversity decreased and Gini increased.

V and J are TRBV19 and TRBJ2-2, with D perhaps assigned TRBD1 or TRBD2 (5 bases each). The sample was naive CD4+ T cells from blood. The TCR comes from a human donor in good health. The CDR3 DNA reads TGTGCCAGTAGTATAGGTGAGGGGACCACCATCGGCGGGGAGCTGTTTTTT. Translating gives CASSIGEGTTIGGELFF.